Listed below are T cell receptor beta chains from one sample, sequenced in a study of T cells in Graves' hyperthyroidism and ophthalmopathy. MiXCR, applied by TCRdb to the multiplex PCR reads, yields one record per CDR3 protein. The data show a few hundred thousand distinct CDR3 sequences, approximately 25% seen once. Sequenced: blood. The receptors derive from a man in his fifties or sixties with Graves' hyperthyroidism. The CDR3 runs from the conserved cysteine through the conserved F or W. The D gene is left open where the match is weak. Clone size is shown for a subset of rows, as once, few, many or a class of expanded clone.

>.|TRBV25-1|TRBJ2-2|.|15
CASTPWGVATGELFF
TGTGCCAGCACCCCTTGGGGTGTTGCCACCGGGGAGCTGTTTTTT
>.|TRBV3-1|TRBJ1-1|many|15
CASSRSPGDRDEAFF
TGTGCCAGCAGCCGATCGCCAGGGGACCGAGATGAAGCTTTCTTT
>.|TRBV27|TRBJ1-1|few|14
CASSFSGVDTEAFF
TGTGCCAGCAGTTTCTCAGGGGTGGACACTGAAGCTTTCTTT
>.|TRBV3-1|TRBJ1-6|.|13
CASSQGTNSPLHF
TGTGCCAGCAGCCAAGGAACCAATTCACCCCTCCACTTT
>TRBD2|TRBV5-1|TRBJ2-1|few|15
CASSPAASGYNEQFF
TGCGCCAGCAGCCCGGCTGCTAGCGGTTACAATGAGCAGTTCTTC
>.|TRBV29-1|TRBJ1-2|.|13
CSVEGERGSVYTF
TGCAGCGTTGAAGGAGAGAGGGGGTCGGTCTACACCTTC
>TRBD2|TRBV19|TRBJ2-1|.|14
CASSPRTSRNEQFF
TGTGCCAGTAGTCCCCGGACTAGCAGGAATGAGCAGTTCTTC
>.|TRBV7-3|TRBJ1-1|.|14
CASSSWAGNTEAFF
TGTGCCAGCAGCTCTTGGGCGGGGAACACTGAAGCTTTCTTT
>.|TRBV7-2|TRBJ2-5|many|15
CASSLVAGLGETQYF
TGTGCCAGCAGCTTAGTAGCAGGTCTCGGGGAGACCCAGTACTTC
>.|TRBV20-1|TRBJ1-1|many|14
CSASRGTVNTEAFF
TGCAGTGCTAGCAGGGGAACTGTGAACACTGAAGCTTTCTTT
>.|TRBV7-3|TRBJ2-6|.|15
CASSLTSPGANVLTF
TGTGCCAGCAGCTTGACCTCACCTGGGGCCAACGTCCTGACTTTC
>.|TRBV2|TRBJ2-2|few|15
CASNPGAGNTGELFF
TGTGCCAGCAACCCCGGGGCTGGTAACACCGGGGAGCTGTTTTTT
>.|TRBV20-1|TRBJ2-5|.|15
CSARGSGPGEETQYF
TGCAGTGCTAGAGGCTCCGGTCCCGGCGAAGAGACCCAGTACTTC
>TRBD1|TRBV19|TRBJ1-1|.|15
CASTGWGQGGTEAFF
TGTGCCAGTACCGGGTGGGGACAGGGGGGCACTGAAGCTTTCTTT
>.|TRBV5-5|TRBJ1-1|many|14
CASSLEGGMAEAFF
TGTGCCAGCAGCTTGGAGGGCGGGATGGCTGAAGCTTTCTTT
>.|TRBV28|TRBJ2-3|many|14
CASSWADSTDTQYF
TGTGCCAGCAGTTGGGCGGATAGCACAGATACGCAGTATTTT
>.|TRBV4-1|TRBJ1-6|few|15
CASSLLGAGDSPLHF
TGCGCCAGCAGCTTACTCGGGGCCGGGGATTCACCCCTCCACTTT
>.|TRBV5-1|TRBJ2-3|.|18
CASSLAPVGAVSSDTQYF
TGCGCCAGCAGCTTGGCTCCAGTGGGAGCGGTGTCGTCTGATACGCAGTATTTT